These T cell receptor beta chains were read from a single sample in a study of cytomegalovirus exposure and HLA in healthy donors. The assay was immunoSEQ multiplex PCR, and TCRdb's table has in-frame clones only and misses some. This table has approximately 170,000 clones, 65% to 85% appearing once. Sequencing was performed on PBMCs. These receptors were obtained from a woman under 30 in good health and CMV-seronegative. Both conserved end residues are part of each CDR3. The D gene is left open where the match is weak. Where a row states a size, it is once, few, many or the class of an expanded clone; other rows omit it.

D	V	size	J	DNA	CDR3
TRBD1	TRBV28	-	TRBJ2-7	TGTGCCAGCAGCCGAAGGGGGCCCGGGATATTCGAGCAGTACTTC	CASSRRGPGIFEQYF
-	TRBV7-9	-	TRBJ2-7	TGTGCCAGCAGCTTACGCCGGGACTACGAGCAGTACTTC	CASSLRRDYEQYF
-	TRBV7-9	once	TRBJ1-2	TGTGCCAGCAGCTTAGGCAGGGATGACGGCTACACCTTC	CASSLGRDDGYTF
-	TRBV28	-	TRBJ2-3	TGTGCCAGCACCTCGACAGGTTCCTCCCGAAACCTAAGATACGGGGCGCAGTATTTT	CASTSTGSSRNLRYGAQYF
-	TRBV7-2	-	TRBJ2-7	TGTGCCAGCAACTATTCTCCAGGGAAGGCCTACGAGCAGTACTTC	CASNYSPGKAYEQYF
-	TRBV30	-	TRBJ1-2	TGTGCCTGGAGGGGGGGAGGAGATGGCTGCACCTTC	CAWRGGGDGCTF
-	TRBV7-2	-	TRBJ2-2	TGTGCCAGCAGCTTTGCCACGTCGGGCGGGGAGCTGTTTTTT	CASSFATSGGELFF
TRBD2	TRBV2	-	TRBJ2-1	TGTGCCAGCAGTGGACTAGCTCGGGAGCAGTTCTTC	CASSGLAREQFF
TRBD2	TRBV7-2	-	TRBJ2-7	TGTGCCAGCAGCTTAGGGACTAGCGGGAGTCGGTTGTCCTACGAGCAGTACTTC	CASSLGTSGSRLSYEQYF
TRBD2	TRBV5-1	-	TRBJ2-2	TGCGCCAGCAGATCTAGCGGAGACACCGGGGAGCTGTTTTTT	CASRSSGDTGELFF
TRBD1	TRBV28	-	TRBJ2-5	TGTGCCAGCAGTTCTTGGACAGGGGGCGCGGTGACCCAGTACTTC	CASSSWTGGAVTQYF
-	TRBV25-1	-	TRBJ2-1	TGTGCCAGCAGTGTTAGCGGTAACCTCAATGAGCAGTTCTTC	CASSVSGNLNEQFF
TRBD1	TRBV19	-	TRBJ1-2	TGTGCCAGTAGTACTCAACAGGGGAACTATGGCTACACCTTC	CASSTQQGNYGYTF
-	TRBV6-5	-	TRBJ2-5	TGTGCCAGCAGTCAACGGTCGCCAAGAGAGCCCCAGTACTTC	CASSQRSPREPQYF
TRBD1	TRBV5-6	-	TRBJ2-2	TGTGCCAGCAGCTTTGGACAGGGCTTTACCGGGGAGCTGTTTTTT	CASSFGQGFTGELFF
-	TRBV5-3	-	TRBJ1-6	TGTGCCAGAAGCCCCGGATCTGGACAATCCCTCCACTTT	CARSPGSGQSLHF
TRBD1	TRBV18	-	TRBJ1-1	TGTGCCAGCTTTAGACAGGGGACGGCTAAGAGTGGCACTGAAGCTTTCTTT	CASFRQGTAKSGTEAFF
TRBD2	TRBV19	-	TRBJ2-7	TGTGCCAGTATGCAGGGTGGTAGCGGGGACTCCTACGAGCAGTACTTC	CASMQGGSGDSYEQYF
-	TRBV28	-	TRBJ2-7	TGTGCCAGCTCCAGGCTCTCAGGGGCCTACGAGCAGTACTTC	CASSRLSGAYEQYF
-	TRBV21-1	once	TRBJ1-4	TGTGCCAGCAGCCCGACCCGGACGAGGACAGGGCGGGCAACTAATGAAAAACTGTTTTTT	CASSPTRTRTGRATNEKLFF
-	TRBV7-9	-	TRBJ2-5	TGTGCCAGCAGCTTAGGGGGCCGAGGCGCCCAAGAGACCCAGTACTTC	CASSLGGRGAQETQYF
-	TRBV28	-	TRBJ2-7	TGTGCCAGCAGTTCGGTAGTCTACGAGCAGTACTTC	CASSSVVYEQYF
TRBD1	TRBV18	few	TRBJ1-3	TGTGCCAGCTCCCCCCAGGGGACAGCCGGAAACACCATATATTTT	CASSPQGTAGNTIYF
-	TRBV19	-	TRBJ1-1	TGTGCCAGTAGATTAACAGGGACCACTGAAGCTTTCTTT	CASRLTGTTEAFF
TRBD1	TRBV5-1	-	TRBJ2-7	TGCGCCAGCAGTACCGCAGGGACAGGAACCTACGAGCAGTACTTC	CASSTAGTGTYEQYF
-	TRBV28	-	TRBJ1-4	TGTGCCAGCAGATCCAACCCGGGATCTCCGGAAGGTGAAAAACTGTTTTTT	CASRSNPGSPEGEKLFF
-	TRBV7-9	-	TRBJ2-6	TGTGCCAGGGACGGGAGCTCTGGGGCCAACGTCCTGACTTTC	CARDGSSGANVLTF
-	TRBV5-6	-	TRBJ2-7	TGTGCCAGCAGCTTGGGGCCCCAGGGCGAGCAGTACTTC	CASSLGPQGEQYF
-	TRBV5-1	-	TRBJ2-3	TGCGCCAGCAGCTTGGCCCGGTCAAAGGATACGCAGTATTTT	CASSLARSKDTQYF
TRBD2	TRBV19	-	TRBJ2-3	TGTGCCAGTAGTAGCGGGAGGGCCTTCCCGCAGTATTTT	CASSSGRAFPQYF
-	TRBV2	-	TRBJ2-1	TGTGCCAGCAGTGACAGGTACAATGAGCAGTTCTTC	CASSDRYNEQFF
TRBD1	TRBV18	-	TRBJ2-2	TGTGCCAGCTCACCAATAGGGACAGGGGCCACCGGGGAGCTGTTTTTT	CASSPIGTGATGELFF
TRBD1	TRBV2	-	TRBJ2-7	TGTGCCAGCAGTGCGGGACAGACACCCCCCTACGAGCAGTACTTC	CASSAGQTPPYEQYF
-	TRBV29-1	few	TRBJ2-7	TGCAGCGTCAATGACCTGACCGGGTACGAGCAGTACTTC	CSVNDLTGYEQYF
TRBD2	TRBV5-5	-	TRBJ2-2	TGTGCCAGCAGCGGAGGGACTAGAGGTTACACCGGGGAGCTGTTTTTT	CASSGGTRGYTGELFF
-	TRBV28	-	TRBJ1-2	TGTGCCAGCAGTTTATCCGGGGGGCGGTACTATGGCTACACCTTC	CASSLSGGRYYGYTF
TRBD2	TRBV5-1	few	TRBJ2-7	TGCGCCAGCAGCTTGGCACCGGGACTAGCGAGTGAGCAGTACTTC	CASSLAPGLASEQYF
TRBD1	TRBV18	-	TRBJ2-7	TGTGCCAGCTCACCGACGGACAGGCCTATCGAGCAGTACTTC	CASSPTDRPIEQYF